This entry is about one T cell receptor beta chain. The data were obtained in a study of control samples from healthy donors and cancer patients. Repertoires were generated with immunoSEQ multiplex PCR, while TCRdb's copy carries only in-frame clones and drops some. The repertoire holds under 85,000 clones, with about four fifths as singletons. The sample was PBMCs. This clonotype was sampled from a woman aged 45-65 years with lung cancer.

The CDR3 is CASSLFRDATNEQFF. As DNA, the CDR3 is TGTGCCAGCAGTTTATTTCGGGACGCGACCAATGAGCAGTTCTTC. The chain has TRBV28 and TRBJ2-1; the D call may be TRBD1 or TRBD2 (5 bases each). CDR1 is MDHEN, CDR2 SYDVKM, per germline. The CDR3 totals 15 residues. V lost 1 base, J lost 6 bases, and 13 bases lay in between.